This passage covers 12 T cell receptor beta chains from one sample sequenced in a study of neurological immune-mediated disorders. Specified time point: longitudinal time-point 2. TCRdb called the 5' RACE reads again in MiXCR, with one record for every CDR3 protein. The sample holds about 80,000 distinct CDR3 sequences, around 6% seen once. Sequences were obtained from PBMCs. The receptor source for this set is a woman aged 55-70 years with multiple sclerosis.

The chain has TRBV10-1 and TRBJ2-1, with D tentatively TRBD1 or TRBD2 (5 bases each). Germline-derived CDR1 and CDR2 are WNHNN and SYGVQD (reference sequence). This CDR3 is 16 amino acids long. V was cut by 4 bases and J by 0 bases, with 13 bases left in between. The CDR3 DNA follows: TGCGCCAGCAGTGGAAGGACTGGGGCCTCCTACAATGAGCAGTTCTTC. Its protein product is CASSGRTGASYNEQFF.

The sample holds many counts of this clonotype. This rearrangement joins TRBV29-1 to TRBJ2-7, with 9 positions matching TRBD1. The germline V gene encodes CDR1 SQVTM and CDR2 ANQGSEA. The CDR3 contains 12 residues. J lost 5 bases, V lost 4 bases, and 3 bases had no gene match. CDR3 sequence (DNA): TGCAGCGTTGCCGGGACAGGGAACGAGCAGTACTTC. Encoded protein: CSVAGTGNEQYF.

This clonotype has a count of ten or more. The chain joins TRBV5-1 to TRBJ2-7; D tentatively reads TRBD1 or TRBD2 (5 bases each). The CDR3 sequence is 16 residues long. V was cut by 4 bases and J by 5 bases, with 22 bases left in between. The germline CDR1 and CDR2 sequences are SGHRS and YFSETQ. DNA for the CDR3: TGCGCCAGCAGCAAGGGACCGACGGAGAGGGTCAACGAGCAGTACTTC. It translates to CASSKGPTERVNEQYF. Together with reference TRBV5-1 and TRBJ2-7, the CDR3 gives the full variable domain: KAGVTQTPRYLIKTRGQQVTLSCSPISGHRSVSWYQQTPGQGLQFLFEYFSETQRNKGNFPGRFSGRQFSNSRSEMNVSTLELGDSALYLCASSKGPTERVNEQYFGPGTRLTVT.

This sequence joins TRBV5-1 and TRBJ2-1; 11 nucleotides agree with TRBD1. This CDR3 has 15 amino acids. CDR1 and CDR2 (germline): SGHRS, YFSETQ. Trimming cost V 0 bases and J 6 bases; bases outside gene matches: 2. The chain's CDR3 is CASSLAGTGGNEQFF. The CDR3 DNA sequence: TGCGCCAGCAGCTTGGCCGGGACAGGGGGCAATGAGCAGTTCTTC.

Many counts were recorded for this clonotype. The chain is built from TRBV5-1 and TRBJ2-7, with a weak D call TRBD2 (7 bases). The V gene's germline CDR1 is SGHRS and CDR2 YFSETQ. The length of the CDR3 is 14 residues. The ends were cut back, 5 bases at V and 2 bases at J, with 14 bases in the middle. For the CDR3, the DNA is TGCGCCAGCAGGGGGGGGCTTGGCGCCTACGAGCAGTACTTC. As protein: CASRGGLGAYEQYF.

This clonotype was observed many times. V usage is TRBV5-1 and J usage is TRBJ1-6; 9 bases agree with TRBD1. Losses at the gene ends were 4 bases for V and 10 bases for J; bases not matched to a gene: 9. CDR1 is SGHRS, CDR2 YFSETQ, per germline. The CDR3 has 15 residues. The CDR3 loop is CASSGRDRVDSPLHF. The CDR3 DNA reads TGCGCCAGCAGCGGCCGGGACAGGGTGGACTCACCCCTCCACTTT.

Many counts were recorded for this clonotype. The rearrangement joins TRBV25-1 to TRBJ2-1, with D unclear. Germline values: CDR1 MGHDK, CDR2 SYGVNS. The CDR3 loop spans 15 amino acids. V lost 5 bases to trimming and J lost 0 bases, with 11 bases between them. The CDR3 coding sequence is TGTGCCAGCAGTTTGACGGCCAGCTCCTACAATGAGCAGTTCTTC. Protein: CASSLTASSYNEQFF.

The sample holds many counts of this clonotype. J is TRBJ2-1 and V is TRBV5-1; no definite D call. Germline lookup yields CDR1 SGHRS and CDR2 YFSETQ. The length of the CDR3 is 13 residues. V was clipped by 4 bases and J by 4 bases, with 9 bases between them. The CDR3 DNA is TGCGCCAGCAGCAGCAGTTTATACAATGAGCAGTTCTTC. It is translated as CASSSSLYNEQFF. Looking up the rest from reference TRBV5-1 and TRBJ2-1 gives the full variable domain: KAGVTQTPRYLIKTRGQQVTLSCSPISGHRSVSWYQQTPGQGLQFLFEYFSETQRNKGNFPGRFSGRQFSNSRSEMNVSTLELGDSALYLCASSSSLYNEQFFGPGTRLTVL.

This clonotype has a count of ten or more. The chain uses TRBV4-1 and TRBJ2-2, with 16 nucleotides matching TRBD2. CDR3 size: 18 residues. V shed 4 bases, J shed 3 bases, and the junction held 5 bases outside the gene matches. Looked up from germline, CDR1 is MGHRA and CDR2 is YSYEKL. CDR3 DNA: TGCGCCAGCAGCCGGCCCGGGACTAGCGGGGGGGACACCGGGGAGCTGTTTTTT. This translates into CASSRPGTSGGDTGELFF.

This clonotype was detected ten times or more. The rearrangement joins TRBV5-1 to TRBJ2-1; 8 nucleotides line up with TRBD1. CDR1 and CDR2 (germline): SGHRS, YFSETQ. The V gene end was trimmed by 4 bases and the J gene end by 0 bases; junction bases not matched to a gene: 3. The CDR3 is 15 amino acids. The CDR3 loop is CASSMTGASYNEQFF. CDR3 bases: TGCGCCAGCAGCATGACAGGGGCCTCCTACAATGAGCAGTTCTTC.

This clonotype appeared many times. CDR3 sequence reads: CASSMISTGELFF. CDR3 nucleotide sequence: TGCGCCAGCAGCATGATTTCCACCGGGGAGCTGTTTTTT. The chain joins TRBV5-1 to TRBJ2-2; no clear D. The germline CDR1 and CDR2 sequences are SGHRS and YFSETQ. Trimming stripped 4 bases from V and 4 bases from J, with 8 bases between. This CDR3 region has 13 residues.

This clonotype was observed at least ten times. This chain uses TRBV20-1 with TRBJ2-3; weak D call: TRBD1 (7 bases). V was cut by 6 bases and J by 7 bases, with 17 bases left in between. The CDR3 has 13 amino acids. Germline values: CDR1 DFQATT, CDR2 SNEGSKA (reference sequence). The CDR3 sequence: CSALQGTGYTQYF. Written as DNA, the CDR3 is TGCAGTGCATTACAGGGGACTGGATATACGCAGTATTTT.